This T cell receptor (beta chain) was recorded in a study of beta chain features in type 1 diabetes. Overall study context: The examined sorted cells totaled fewer than 110,000,000 across samples.

Trimming cost V 2 bases and J 8 bases; bases outside gene matches: 8. The germline V gene encodes CDR1 GTSNPN and CDR2 SVGIG (reference sequence). The CDR3 is 14 residues long. Notes on this clone: Its antigen is not known.

Study-wide results and limits: Moderate yet significant TCRB CDR3 shortening was seen in Type 1 diabetes patients in all four CD4+ subsets.

Every bit of the isolated RNA underwent reverse transcription, so sequencing read expressed TCRB transcripts. Using immunoSEQ multiplex PCR, the repertoire was profiled, and TCRdb retains in-frame clones only, with some absent. The data contain about 710,000 clones, more than 13% of them singletons. What was sequenced was naive CD4+ T cells from blood. The origin of this receptor is a man aged 18 to 29 with type 1 diabetes. This chain uses TRBV30 with TRBJ1-4, with 7 bases fitting TRBD1. The CDR3 nucleotides are TGTGCCTGGAGTCCTAGGGACAGCTCAGAAAAACTGTTTTTT. It specifies CAWSPRDSSEKLFF.